This TCR beta chain was obtained from a study of blood T cells in healthy people across ages (dated by TCRdb to about 2015). For the wider study: Template switching captured roughly one uniquely barcoded TCR beta cDNA molecule per two T cells in model experiments. Age-related changes in TCR beta repertoire diversity were measured in the study by deep sequencing normalized with unique cDNA molecular identifiers. Four age groups were formed from the donors: young (average approximately 15 years), middle-aged (around 39), aged (under 70) and long-lived (approximately 80). Donors of different ages were randomly distributed across sequencing lanes to avoid experimental bias. Two additional independent replicas of 1 million unique cDNA reads from the same blood draw were analyzed for two donors (one aged 18 to 30 and one aged 80 or older).

V is clipped by 4 bases and J by 4 bases, and the sequence between their germline boundaries is 16 bases long. The CDR3 spans 15 residues, from the cysteine through the phenylalanine. Just the 45-base CDR3 DNA is kept, in frame starting at base 1. CDR1 SGHTA and CDR2 FQGNSA are derived from the germline V gene. The donors were roughly 40 Caucasian individuals from Russia, aged 6 to 90 years, who were systemically healthy. Each donor gave roughly 9.5 milliliters of peripheral blood, collected into EDTA-treated Vacutainer tubes. PBMCs were isolated by Ficoll-Paque density-gradient centrifugation, with at least 6.5 million obtained per sample. Total RNA, at least 6 micrograms per sample, was extracted from PBMCs with Trizol reagent. The percentages of naive CD45RAhigh/CD27high T cells were determined by flow cytometry on a PBMC aliquot from every donor. This clonotype showed up just a few times. The antigen it recognizes is unknown. The sample holds no much larger clone one base away, and base qualities are not on file.

The library was made by 5' RACE. Instrument used: Illumina HiSeq 2500. The second PCR ran for about 6 to 11 cycles and used a J-beta primer mix along with a sample-barcoded 5' primer. A template-switch 5' adaptor carrying 12 random nucleotides introduced a unique molecular identifier onto each TCR beta cDNA molecule. At least 3 million CDR3-containing paired-end reads were obtained from each sample. First-strand cDNA synthesis was performed from all RNA using the Mint cDNA synthesis kit, with priming by a TRBC-specific oligonucleotide. Following uracil-DNA glycosylase treatment, all cDNA underwent a first 18-cycle PCR with the universal primers M1SS and BC2_uni_R. As for the original processing: Normalization of each sample was performed by random selection of 1 million high-quality reads, each carrying a distinct molecular identifier. Instead of being binned into consensus sequences, reads that shared molecular identifiers were thrown out. CDR3 identification, clonotype clustering and error correction used MiTCR with a Q25 quality threshold and the strictest error-elimination algorithm. A nonparametric unseen species model with Euler transformation was used to estimate a lower bound on total TCR beta diversity. TCRdb applied fastp at Q25 and MiXCR to the public reads, then kept only in-frame beta chains. Each entry is one CDR3 protein sequence, shown with its most common DNA and genes. In this record, the V and J calls reflect TCRdb's handling and not the investigators' own analysis. The sample table lists around 1,600,000 distinct CDR3 sequences, about 45% of them with a count of one. The top ten clonotypes cover just over 4% of the sample.

Summary of the overall study and its limitations: The long-lived group showed more naive CD4+ T cells, fewer expanded clones and increased TCR diversity than the aged group, suggesting age selection. Total diversity estimates from one million sequenced T cells were considered lower bounds and underestimates. Since profiling was done on bulk unsorted PBMCs, naive and antigen-experienced compartments could not be conclusively compared. Because the CMV infection status of the donors was unknown, age-related changes in expanded clonotypes may potentially have been confounded. As age increased, observed TCR beta diversity per million T cells dropped in a roughly linear way, and a significant reduction was already evident by age 40. Observed TCR beta diversity correlated strongly with the percentage of naive T cells measured by flow cytometry.

The V and J segments used are TRBV7-2 and TRBJ2-5; D gene: possibly TRBD2, on 6 matching bases. The sequenced material came from blood. This receptor was identified in a young woman in good health. In nucleotide form, the sequence is TGTGCCAGCAGCTACGCGCGGGGTCGGATAGAGACCCAGTACTTC. Its protein product is CASSYARGRIETQYF.